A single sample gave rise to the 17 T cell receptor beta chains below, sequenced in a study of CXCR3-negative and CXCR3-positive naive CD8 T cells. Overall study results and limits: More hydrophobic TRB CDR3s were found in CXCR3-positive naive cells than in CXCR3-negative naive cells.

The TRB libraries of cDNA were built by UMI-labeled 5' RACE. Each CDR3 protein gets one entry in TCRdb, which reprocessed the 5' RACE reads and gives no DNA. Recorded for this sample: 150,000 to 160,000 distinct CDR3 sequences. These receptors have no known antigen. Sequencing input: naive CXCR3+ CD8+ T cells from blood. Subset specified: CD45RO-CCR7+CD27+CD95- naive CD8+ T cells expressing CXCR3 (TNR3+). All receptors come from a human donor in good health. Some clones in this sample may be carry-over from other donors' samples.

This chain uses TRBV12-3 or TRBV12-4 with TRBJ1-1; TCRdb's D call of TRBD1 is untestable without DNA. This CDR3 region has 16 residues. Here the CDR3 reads CASSPTHPTGNTEAFF.

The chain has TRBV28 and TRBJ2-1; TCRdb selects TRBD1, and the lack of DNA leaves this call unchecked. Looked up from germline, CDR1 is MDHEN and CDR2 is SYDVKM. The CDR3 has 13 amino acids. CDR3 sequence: CASSNEPRNEQFF. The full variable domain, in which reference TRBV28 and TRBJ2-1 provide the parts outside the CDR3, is DVKVTQSSRYLVKRTGEKVFLECVQDMDHENMFWYRQDPGLGLRLIYFSYDVKMKEKGDIPEGYSVSREKKERFSLILESASTNQTSMYLCASSNEPRNEQFFGPGTRLTVL.

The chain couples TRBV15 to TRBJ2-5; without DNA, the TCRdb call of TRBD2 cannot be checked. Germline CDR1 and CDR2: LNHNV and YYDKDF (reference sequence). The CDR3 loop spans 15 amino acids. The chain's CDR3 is CATRTGTSLQETKYF. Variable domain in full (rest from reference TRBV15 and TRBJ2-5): DAMVIQNPRYQVTQFGKPVTLSCSQTLNHNVMYWYQQKSSQAPKLLFHYYDKDFNNEADTPDNFQSRRPNTSFCFLDIRSPGLGDTAMYLCATRTGTSLQETKYFGPGTRLLVL.

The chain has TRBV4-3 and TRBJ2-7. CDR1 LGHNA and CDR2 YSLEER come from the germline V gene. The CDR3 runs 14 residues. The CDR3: CASSQDRIFYEQYF.

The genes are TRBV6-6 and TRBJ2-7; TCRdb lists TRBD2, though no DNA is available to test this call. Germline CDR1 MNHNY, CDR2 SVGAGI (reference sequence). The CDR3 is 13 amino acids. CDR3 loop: CASSPSASYEQYF.

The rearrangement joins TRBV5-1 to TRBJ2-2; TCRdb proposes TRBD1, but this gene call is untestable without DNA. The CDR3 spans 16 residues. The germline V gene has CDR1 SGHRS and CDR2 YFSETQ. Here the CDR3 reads CASSFPGTGNTGELFF.

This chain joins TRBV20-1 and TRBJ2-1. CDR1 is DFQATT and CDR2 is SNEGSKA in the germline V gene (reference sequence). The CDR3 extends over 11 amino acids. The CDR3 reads CSARGLGEQFF.

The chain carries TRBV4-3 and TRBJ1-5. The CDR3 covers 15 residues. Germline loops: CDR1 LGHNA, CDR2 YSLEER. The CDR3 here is CASSQVLTSNQPQHF.

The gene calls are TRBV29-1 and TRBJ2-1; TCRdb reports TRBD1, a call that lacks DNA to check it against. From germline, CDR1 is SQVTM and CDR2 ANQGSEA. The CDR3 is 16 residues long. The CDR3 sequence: CSVDLWGDTEVYEQLF.

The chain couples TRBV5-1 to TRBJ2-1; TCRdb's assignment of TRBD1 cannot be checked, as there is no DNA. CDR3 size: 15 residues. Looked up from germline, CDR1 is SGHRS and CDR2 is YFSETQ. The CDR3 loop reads CASSPPGAPGNEQFF.

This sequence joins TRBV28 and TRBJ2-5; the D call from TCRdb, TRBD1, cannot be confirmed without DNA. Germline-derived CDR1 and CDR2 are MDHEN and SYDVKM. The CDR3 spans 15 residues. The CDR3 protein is CASSTSRTGQETQYF.

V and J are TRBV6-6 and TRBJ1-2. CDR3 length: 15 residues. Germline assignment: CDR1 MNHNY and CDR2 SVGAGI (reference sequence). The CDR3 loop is CASSNDPGLAHGYTF.

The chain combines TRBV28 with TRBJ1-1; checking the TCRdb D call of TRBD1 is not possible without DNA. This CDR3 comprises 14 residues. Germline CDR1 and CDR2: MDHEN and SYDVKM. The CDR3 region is CASGNRGWVTEAFF.

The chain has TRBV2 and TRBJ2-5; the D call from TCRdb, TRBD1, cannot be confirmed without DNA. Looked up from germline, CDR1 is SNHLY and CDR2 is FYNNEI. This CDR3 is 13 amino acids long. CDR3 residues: CASYGHQQETQYF.

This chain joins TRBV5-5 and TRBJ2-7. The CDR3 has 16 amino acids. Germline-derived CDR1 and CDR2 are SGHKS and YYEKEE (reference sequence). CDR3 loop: CASSPTMGNVYDEQYF.

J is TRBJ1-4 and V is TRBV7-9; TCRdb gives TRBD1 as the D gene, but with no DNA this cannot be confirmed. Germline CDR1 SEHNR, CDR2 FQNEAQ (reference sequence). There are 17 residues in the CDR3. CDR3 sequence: CASNFAPRGLTNEKLFF.

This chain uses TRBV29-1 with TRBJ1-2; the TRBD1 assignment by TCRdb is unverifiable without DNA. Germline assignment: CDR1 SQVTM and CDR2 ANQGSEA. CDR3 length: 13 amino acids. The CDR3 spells CSVMDRGNFGYTF.